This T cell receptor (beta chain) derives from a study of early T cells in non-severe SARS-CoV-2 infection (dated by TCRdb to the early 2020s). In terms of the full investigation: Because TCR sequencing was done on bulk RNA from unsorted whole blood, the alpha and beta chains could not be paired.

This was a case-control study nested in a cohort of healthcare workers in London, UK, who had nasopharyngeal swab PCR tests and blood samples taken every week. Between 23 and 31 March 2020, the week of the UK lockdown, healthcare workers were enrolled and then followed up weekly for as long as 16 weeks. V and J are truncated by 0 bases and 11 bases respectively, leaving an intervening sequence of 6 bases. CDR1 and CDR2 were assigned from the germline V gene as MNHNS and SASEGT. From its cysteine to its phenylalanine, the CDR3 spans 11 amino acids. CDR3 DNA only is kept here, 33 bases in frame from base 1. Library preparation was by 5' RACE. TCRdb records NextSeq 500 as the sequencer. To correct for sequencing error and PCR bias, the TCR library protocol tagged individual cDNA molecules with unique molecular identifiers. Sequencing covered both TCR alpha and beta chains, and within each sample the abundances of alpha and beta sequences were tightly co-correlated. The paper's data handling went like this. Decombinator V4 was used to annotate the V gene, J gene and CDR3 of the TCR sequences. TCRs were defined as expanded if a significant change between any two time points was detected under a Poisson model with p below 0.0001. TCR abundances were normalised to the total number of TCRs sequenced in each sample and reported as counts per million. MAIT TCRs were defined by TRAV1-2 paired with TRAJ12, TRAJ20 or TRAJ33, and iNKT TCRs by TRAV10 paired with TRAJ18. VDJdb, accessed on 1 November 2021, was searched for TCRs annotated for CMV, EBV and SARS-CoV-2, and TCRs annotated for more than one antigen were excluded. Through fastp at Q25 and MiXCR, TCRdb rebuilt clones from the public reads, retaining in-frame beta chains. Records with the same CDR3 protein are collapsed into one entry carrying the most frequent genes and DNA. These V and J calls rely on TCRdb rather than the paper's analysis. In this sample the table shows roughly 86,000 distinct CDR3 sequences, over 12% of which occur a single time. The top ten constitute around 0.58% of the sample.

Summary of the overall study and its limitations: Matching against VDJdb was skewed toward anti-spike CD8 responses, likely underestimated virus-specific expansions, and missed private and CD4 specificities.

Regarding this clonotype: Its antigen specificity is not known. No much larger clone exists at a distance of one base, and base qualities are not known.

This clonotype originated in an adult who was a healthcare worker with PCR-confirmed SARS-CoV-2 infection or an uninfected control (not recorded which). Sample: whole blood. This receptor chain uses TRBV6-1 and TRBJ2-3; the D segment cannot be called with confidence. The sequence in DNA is TGTGCCAGCAGTGAAGCGCGGATGCAGTATTTT. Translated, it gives CASSEARMQYF.